The sequence of this T cell receptor beta chain was determined in a study of cytomegalovirus exposure and HLA in healthy donors. Across the study: An analysis done earlier identified more than 90 million unique TCR beta sequences from 150 million to 200 million T cells. HLA-typed donors were the source of about 85 million unique TCRs, which an early data release held. Study results and caveats: As confirmed in vitro, a few CMV-associated chains were specific for CMV antigens. In a later analysis, CMV-associated beta chains were mostly HLA-associated, it appeared.

In regard to this clone: Its antigen is undetermined.

The PCR ran on 60 Vbeta and 13 Jbeta primers. The data were produced by immunoSEQ multiplex PCR, yet TCRdb's version contains in-frame clones alone and is incomplete. The data contain nearly 110,000 clones, roughly four fifths of them singletons. The sample taken for sequencing was PBMCs. This TCR came from a male donor in good health and CMV-seropositive.

The CDR3, as DNA: TGCAGCGTTGTCCAGGGGCCCCATTACTTAATGAACACTGAAGCTTTCTTT. Translating gives CSVVQGPHYLMNTEAFF. The chain couples TRBV29-1 to TRBJ1-1, with D possibly TRBD1 on 6 matching bases. This CDR3 region has 17 residues. Trimming removed 4 bases at V and 0 bases at J, with 21 bases between. From germline, CDR1 is SQVTM and CDR2 ANQGSEA.